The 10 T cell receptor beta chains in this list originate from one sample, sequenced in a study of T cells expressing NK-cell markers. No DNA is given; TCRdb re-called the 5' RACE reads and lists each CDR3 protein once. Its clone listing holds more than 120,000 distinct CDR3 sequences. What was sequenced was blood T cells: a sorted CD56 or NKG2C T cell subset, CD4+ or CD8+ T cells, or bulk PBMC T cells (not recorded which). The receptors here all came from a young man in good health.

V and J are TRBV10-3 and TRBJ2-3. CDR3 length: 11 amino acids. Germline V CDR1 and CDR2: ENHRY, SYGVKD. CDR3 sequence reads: CAIKWRDTQYF.

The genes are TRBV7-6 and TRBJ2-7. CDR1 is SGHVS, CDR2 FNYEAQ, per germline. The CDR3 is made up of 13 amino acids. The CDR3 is CASSLDDEEEQYF.

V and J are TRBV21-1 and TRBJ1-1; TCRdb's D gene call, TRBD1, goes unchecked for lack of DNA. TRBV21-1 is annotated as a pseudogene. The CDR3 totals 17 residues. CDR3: CASSKGTPNFRNTEAFF.

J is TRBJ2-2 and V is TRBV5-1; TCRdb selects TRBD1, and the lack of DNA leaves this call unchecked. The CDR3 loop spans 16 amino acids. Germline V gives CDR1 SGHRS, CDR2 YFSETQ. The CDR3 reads CASRRRQGVDTGELFF.

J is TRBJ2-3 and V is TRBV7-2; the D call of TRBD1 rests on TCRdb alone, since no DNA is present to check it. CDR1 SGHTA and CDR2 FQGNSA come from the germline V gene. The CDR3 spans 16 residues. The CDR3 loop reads CASSLVFRTGGDTQYF.

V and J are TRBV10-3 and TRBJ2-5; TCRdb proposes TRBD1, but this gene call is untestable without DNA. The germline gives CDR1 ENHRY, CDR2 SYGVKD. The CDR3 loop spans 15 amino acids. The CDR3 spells CAISEPGTVQETQYF.

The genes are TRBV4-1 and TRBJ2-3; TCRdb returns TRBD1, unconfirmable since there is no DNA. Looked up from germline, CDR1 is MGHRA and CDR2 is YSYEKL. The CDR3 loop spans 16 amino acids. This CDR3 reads CASSQSSETVTDTQYF.

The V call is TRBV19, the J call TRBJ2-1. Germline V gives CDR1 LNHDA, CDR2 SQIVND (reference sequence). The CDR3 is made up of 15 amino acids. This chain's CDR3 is CASSTKKSPYNEQFF.

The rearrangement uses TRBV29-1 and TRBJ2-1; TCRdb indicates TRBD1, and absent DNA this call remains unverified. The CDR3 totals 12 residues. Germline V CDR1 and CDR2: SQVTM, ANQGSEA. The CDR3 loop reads CSDRTGGFEQFF.

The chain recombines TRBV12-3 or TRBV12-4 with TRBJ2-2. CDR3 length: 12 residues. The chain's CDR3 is CASSPDSGELFF.